Presented here are 27 T cell receptor beta chains from one specimen sequenced in a study of post-analysis software for immune sequencing data. TCR beta libraries were prepared from cDNA with unique molecular identifiers. TCRdb redid the calling of the PCR reads with MiXCR, one entry per CDR3 protein. This sample has roughly 600,000 distinct CDR3 sequences; roughly 47% occur once, and the top ten carry under 2%. General observations from the study: In patients, roughly five TRBV segments were more frequent than in controls, with TRBV5-6, TRBV5-1 and TRBV20-1 among them.

The antigens these receptors bind are not known. The sequenced material came from blood. The receptors were gathered from a girl aged 5 to 17 with multiple sclerosis.

This clonotype has more than one count but fewer than ten. CDR3 amino acids: CASSQDKLAGSPSYNEQFF. DNA for the CDR3: TGCGCCAGCAGCCAAGATAAACTAGCGGGTTCGCCATCCTACAATGAGCAGTTCTTC. This sequence joins TRBV4-1 and TRBJ2-1; the match to TRBD2 covers 9 bases. CDR3 length equals 19 residues. Trimming removed 0 bases from V and 1 base from J; junction bases left unmatched: 10. Germline V gene lookup returns CDR1 MGHRA and CDR2 YSYEKL.

The CDR3 loop reads CAINHPNGYTF. DNA for the CDR3: TGTGCCATCAACCATCCTAATGGCTACACCTTC. The genes are TRBV10-3 and TRBJ1-2; D is uncertain. CDR1 and CDR2 from the germline V gene are ENHRY and SYGVKD. The CDR3 spans 11 residues. Deletions cut 7 bases from V and 6 bases from J, with 9 bases between.

This clonotype was seen more than once but under ten times. J is TRBJ1-2 and V is TRBV7-3; D is possibly TRBD1 (6 bases). V dropped 5 bases and J dropped 9 bases, with 19 bases sitting between them. Germline V gene lookup returns CDR1 SGHTA and CDR2 FQGTGA. CDR3 size: 14 residues. CDR3 amino acids: CASSAGHEGRSYTF. CDR3 nucleotide sequence: TGTGCCAGCAGCGCGGGACATGAAGGAAGAAGCTACACCTTC. The full variable domain, completed using reference TRBV7-3 and TRBJ1-2, is GAGVSQTPSNKVTEKGKYVELRCDPISGHTALYWYRQSLGQGPEFLIYFQGTGAADDSGLPNDRFFAVRPEGSVSTLKIQRTERGDSAVYLCASSAGHEGRSYTFGSGTRLTVV.

V and J are TRBV12-3 or TRBV12-4 and TRBJ1-4, with a weak D call TRBD1 (6 bases). This CDR3 has 19 residues. V was pared by 4 bases and J by 7 bases, with 28 bases between. CDR3 sequence reads: CASSSHFPGHRTSLEKLFF. The CDR3 nucleotides are TGTGCCAGCAGTTCTCACTTCCCGGGACACAGAACTTCACTTGAAAAACTGTTTTTT.

This chain connects TRBV12-5 to TRBJ2-1, with 7 bases identical to TRBD2. The V segment lost 0 bases and the J segment 7 bases; nucleotides outside the gene matches: 6. This CDR3 is built from 15 residues. CDR1 is LGHNT, CDR2 FRNRAP, per germline. CDR3 DNA: TGTGCTAGTGGTTTGGTGCTCACCGGGGGGAATGAGCAGTTCTTC. The encoded protein is CASGLVLTGGNEQFF.

This chain joins TRBV20-1 and TRBJ1-2, with D maybe TRBD1 (5 bases). The ends were cut back, 0 bases at V and 8 bases at J, with 16 bases in the middle. The CDR3 length is 14 residues. Germline CDR1 reads DFQATT; CDR2 reads SNEGSKA (reference sequence). The CDR3 protein is CSARDRGGLLGYTF. In DNA form, the CDR3 reads TGCAGTGCTAGAGATCGGGGCGGACTTTTAGGCTACACCTTC.

This chain links TRBV12-3 or TRBV12-4 with TRBJ2-7; 7 nucleotides agree with TRBD1. V lost 5 bases and J lost 3; bases outside the gene matches: 4. CDR3 length equals 13 residues. The CDR3: CASSGTVRYEQYF. The DNA for the CDR3 is TGTGCCAGCAGTGGGACAGTCCGCTACGAGCAGTACTTC.

Remarks on this clonotype: Its ends do not fully match the called genes, so a read error is possible. The gene calls are TRBV4-2 and TRBJ2-1; D tentatively fits TRBD1 or TRBD2 (5 bases each). The CDR3 is made up of 13 amino acids. CDR1 and CDR2 (germline): LGHNA, YNFKEQ. Here the CDR3 DNA reads TGTGCCAGCAGCCAAGGTGATGGGGGTGAGCGGTTCTTC. Protein product: CASSQGDGGERFF.

This chain links TRBV5-1 with TRBJ2-4; D remains ambiguous. This CDR3 has 12 amino acids. V was pared by 0 bases and J by 5 bases, with 3 bases between. Per the germline V gene, CDR1 is SGHRS and CDR2 is YFSETQ. In DNA, the CDR3 is TGCGCCAGCAGCTTGGAGGAAAACATTCAGTACTTC. Protein product: CASSLEENIQYF. Together with reference TRBV5-1 and TRBJ2-4, the CDR3 gives the full variable domain: KAGVTQTPRYLIKTRGQQVTLSCSPISGHRSVSWYQQTPGQGLQFLFEYFSETQRNKGNFPGRFSGRQFSNSRSEMNVSTLELGDSALYLCASSLEENIQYFGAGTRLSVL.

About this clonotype: Likely a read error: the CDR3 ends without its conserved phenylalanine or tryptophan. The chain links TRBV29-1 to TRBJ2-1; weak D call: TRBD2 (5 bases). CDR1 is SQVTM, CDR2 ANQGSEA, per germline. The CDR3 length is 15 residues. Trimming stripped 2 bases from V and 7 bases from J, with 18 bases between. DNA for the CDR3: TGCAGCGTTGAACCCGGGATCGGGAATCGGAATGAGCAGTTCTCC. This encodes CSVEPGIGNRNEQFS.

The chain has TRBV5-6 and TRBJ2-1; the match to TRBD2 covers 8 bases. The germline V gene encodes CDR1 SGHDT and CDR2 YYEEEE. V was clipped by 1 base and J by 2 bases; unmatched bases: 2. The CDR3 extends over 15 amino acids. The CDR3 region is CASSLRGGTYNEQFF. CDR3 in DNA: TGTGCCAGCAGCTTGCGGGGGGGCACCTACAATGAGCAGTTCTTC.

The chain couples TRBV13 to TRBJ1-2; D gene ambiguous. Trimming pared 5 bases from V and 4 bases from J, leaving 11 bases between. The CDR3 spans 13 residues. Germline V gives CDR1 PRHDT, CDR2 FYEKMQ (reference sequence). The CDR3 DNA reads TGTGCCAGCAGCGTTCGGAACTTCTATGGCTACACCTTC. Translation gives CASSVRNFYGYTF.

This sequence joins TRBV10-3 and TRBJ1-5; D might be TRBD1 (6 bases). With 2 bases removed from V and 8 bases from J, the gap between germline ends came to 10 bases. CDR3 length equals 13 residues. The germline V gene encodes CDR1 ENHRY and CDR2 SYGVKD. CDR3 DNA: TGTGCCATCAGTGAGACAGGGAGGGAGCCCCAGCATTTT. It codes for CAISETGREPQHF.

V and J are TRBV10-2 and TRBJ1-6; unclear D gene. The germline CDR1 and CDR2 sequences are WSHSY and SAAADI. Trimming cost V 6 bases and J 2 bases, with 14 bases left between them. The CDR3 consists of 16 residues. The CDR3: CASSPRGEPYNSPLHF. CDR3 sequence (DNA): TGCGCCAGCAGCCCCCGGGGAGAGCCCTATAATTCACCCCTCCACTTT.

The rearrangement links TRBV3-1 to TRBJ2-5, with D perhaps TRBD1 or TRBD2 (5 bases each). Germline CDR1 and CDR2: LGHDT and YNNKEL (reference sequence). Between the trimmed V and J ends, which lost 4 bases and 5 bases, there was a span of 14 bases. This CDR3 is 14 amino acids long. The CDR3 nucleotides read TGTGCCAGCAGCCTTCTGACCAGGGAGGAGACCCAGTACTTC. Its translation is CASSLLTREETQYF.

This clonotype was recorded many times. The chain has TRBV12-3 or TRBV12-4 and TRBJ2-1; D may be TRBD2 (5 bases). V lost 6 bases to trimming and J lost 9 bases, with 9 bases between them. The CDR3 has 11 residues. The CDR3 region has the DNA TGTGCCAGCAGCTCCGCGGGTGAGCAGTTCTTC. It codes for CASSSAGEQFF.

V is TRBV5-1 and J is TRBJ2-3, with 8 bases fitting TRBD2. The CDR3 runs 15 residues. V shed 0 bases and J 0 bases; nucleotides not matched to a gene: 0. Germline CDR1 reads SGHRS; CDR2 reads YFSETQ. The CDR3 here is CASSLGGRSTDTQYF. The CDR3, as DNA: TGCGCCAGCAGCTTGGGCGGGAGGAGCACAGATACGCAGTATTTT. Together with reference TRBV5-1 and TRBJ2-3, the CDR3 gives the full variable domain: KAGVTQTPRYLIKTRGQQVTLSCSPISGHRSVSWYQQTPGQGLQFLFEYFSETQRNKGNFPGRFSGRQFSNSRSEMNVSTLELGDSALYLCASSLGGRSTDTQYFGPGTRLTVL.

This chain links TRBV4-1 with TRBJ1-2; 8 bases line up with TRBD1. Per germline, CDR1 MGHRA and CDR2 YSYEKL. The CDR3 is made up of 16 amino acids. The V gene end was trimmed by 4 bases and the J gene end by 0 bases; junction bases not matched to a gene: 7. The chain's CDR3 is CASSPTSGQANYGYTF. In nucleotides, the CDR3 is TGCGCCAGCAGCCCGACCTCGGGACAGGCTAACTATGGCTACACCTTC.

This chain uses TRBV7-2 with TRBJ1-1; D is ambiguous. The CDR3 contains 16 residues. Germline V lookup: CDR1 SGHTA, CDR2 FQGNSA. V lost 1 base and J 1 base, leaving 13 bases between the germline ends. This CDR3 is CASSLDWWGSNTEAFF. For the CDR3, the DNA is TGTGCCAGCAGCTTAGATTGGTGGGGATCGAACACTGAAGCTTTCTTT.

The J gene is TRBJ2-5, the V gene TRBV12-3 or TRBV12-4; the D call may be TRBD1 or TRBD2 (5 bases each). The CDR3 loop spans 15 amino acids. V was shortened by 7 bases and J by 4 bases, with 19 bases between the two germline ends. The CDR3 sequence: CASTSLNGAPETQYF. The CDR3, as DNA: TGTGCCAGCACCTCCCTCAACGGGGCCCCAGAGACCCAGTACTTC.

This clonotype was recorded a few times. The J gene is TRBJ2-7, the V gene TRBV21-1. TRBV21-1 is flagged as a pseudogene. The CDR3 totals 10 residues. CDR3 region: CTSSINEQYF. The CDR3 DNA reads TGTACCAGCAGCATCAATGAGCAGTACTTC.

Here the CDR3 DNA reads TGTGCCGGAGACAGGCCTTTCTACAATGAGCAGTTCTTC. Its protein is CAGDRPFYNEQFF. The gene calls are TRBV7-9 and TRBJ2-1, with D perhaps TRBD1 (6 bases). V was shortened by 11 bases and J by 3 bases, with 14 bases between the two germline ends. CDR1 and CDR2 (germline): SEHNR, FQNEAQ (reference sequence). This CDR3 spans 13 amino acids.

This clonotype turned up a few times. This sequence joins TRBV10-3 and TRBJ2-7; D perhaps matches TRBD1 (6 bases). The DNA end favors TRBJ2-5, so the J call may be wrong. The CDR3 totals 13 residues. The V gene's germline CDR1 is ENHRY and CDR2 SYGVKD. The CDR3 DNA is TGTGCCATCAGGGGGACATCAGGAAAGACCCAGTACTTC. Protein product: CAIRGTSGKTQYF.

The chain couples TRBV12-3 or TRBV12-4 to TRBJ1-1; no definite D call. The CDR3 has 14 residues. Trimming took 7 bases from V and 4 from J, leaving 16 bases between them. The CDR3 region is CASTLRKTVTEAFF. The DNA of the CDR3 is TGTGCCAGCACCCTTAGGAAGACGGTCACTGAAGCTTTCTTT.

The V and J genes are TRBV5-1 and TRBJ2-1; D is tentatively TRBD1 or TRBD2 (6 bases each). V gave up 4 bases and J gave up 6 bases, with 23 bases separating them. CDR1 and CDR2 (germline): SGHRS, YFSETQ. The CDR3 is 17 amino acids. The CDR3 loop reads CASSPDSGQGRFNEQFF. The CDR3 coding sequence is TGCGCCAGCAGCCCGGACTCGGGTCAGGGGAGGTTCAATGAGCAGTTCTTC.

Remarks on this clonotype: Germline and junction disagree at one end, which may indicate a read error. This chain joins TRBV20-1 and TRBJ1-5; 8 positions match TRBD1. In germline, CDR1 is DFQATT, CDR2 SNEGSKA (reference sequence). There are 15 residues in the CDR3. The CDR3 protein is CSARERQGRNQPQHF. CDR3 in DNA: TGCAGTGCTCGAGAACGACAGGGGCGCAATCAGCCCCAGCATTTT.

This clonotype was seen only a few times. The J gene is TRBJ2-5, the V gene TRBV3-1; a possible D gene is TRBD2 (5 bases). Trimming stripped 0 bases from V and 1 base from J, with 9 bases between. The germline V gene has CDR1 LGHDT and CDR2 YNNKEL (reference sequence). The CDR3 is 15 residues long. The CDR3 sequence is CASSQDEGFQETQYF. The CDR3, as DNA: TGTGCCAGCAGCCAAGATGAGGGATTCCAAGAGACCCAGTACTTC.